This is a list of T cell receptor beta chains from one sample in a study of blood T cell repertoires in COVID-19. Repertoires were generated with immunoSEQ multiplex PCR, while TCRdb's copy carries only in-frame clones and drops some. The table includes about 120,000 clones, approximately 90% detected once. Input material: peripheral blood. The receptors were gathered from a human donor with active COVID-19. The donor label of this sample is uncertain. The CDR3 runs from the conserved cysteine through the conserved F or W. Each record gives: D gene, J gene, clone size, V gene, CDR3 DNA, CDR3 protein. D genes are given only for firm matches. Clone size is shown for a subset of rows, as once, few, many or a class of expanded clone.

D: TRBD2
J: TRBJ2-1
size: .
V: TRBV14
DNA: TGTGCCAGCAGCTTTTTTAGCGGGGGGGCCTCTGAGCAGTTCTTC
CDR3: CASSFFSGGASEQFF

D: TRBD2
J: TRBJ2-1
size: .
V: TRBV11-2
DNA: TGTGCCAGCAGCTTCTCAGCGGGGGACCTTTACAATGAGCAGTTCTTC
CDR3: CASSFSAGDLYNEQFF

D: .
J: TRBJ1-4
size: .
V: TRBV7-8
DNA: TGTGCCAGCAGCTTATACGGTTTTAATGAAAAACTGTTTTTT
CDR3: CASSLYGFNEKLFF

D: TRBD1
J: TRBJ2-7
size: .
V: TRBV5-5
DNA: TGTGCCAGCAGCTCACCGGACAGGGCCCTCTACGAGCAGTACTTC
CDR3: CASSSPDRALYEQYF

D: .
J: TRBJ2-2
size: .
V: TRBV24-1
DNA: TGTGCCACCAGTGATACCGGACAGAACACCGGGGAGCTGTTTTTT
CDR3: CATSDTGQNTGELFF

D: TRBD2
J: TRBJ2-7
size: .
V: TRBV29-1
DNA: TGCAGCGTTGAAGTCGCCGACGCGGGACTAGCTTACGAGCAGTACTTC
CDR3: CSVEVADAGLAYEQYF

D: .
J: TRBJ1-1
size: once
V: TRBV5-1
DNA: TGCGCCAGCAGCTTAAAGGGGCAGAACACTGAAGCTTTCTTT
CDR3: CASSLKGQNTEAFF

D: TRBD1
J: TRBJ1-2
size: .
V: TRBV5-4
DNA: TGTGCCAGCAGCTTGGCCGGGACAGGGACCTATGGCTACACCTTC
CDR3: CASSLAGTGTYGYTF

D: .
J: TRBJ1-2
size: .
V: TRBV21-1
DNA: TGTGCCAGAGGGACAACCAGGTCATATGGCTACACCTTC
CDR3: CARGTTRSYGYTF

D: .
J: TRBJ2-1
size: .
V: TRBV3-1/TRBV3-2
DNA: TGTGCCAGTGGGACTTGGAGCCGGAATGAGCAGTTCTTC
CDR3: CASGTWSRNEQFF

D: .
J: TRBJ1-2
size: .
V: TRBV10-3
DNA: TGTGCCATCAGTGAGTCTCTGAACTATGGCTACACCTTC
CDR3: CAISESLNYGYTF

D: TRBD2
J: TRBJ2-3
size: .
V: TRBV29-1
DNA: TGCAGCGTTGAAGTCGCAGCGGGGGCAATGACTACGCAGTATTTT
CDR3: CSVEVAAGAMTTQYF

D: TRBD1
J: TRBJ2-1
size: .
V: TRBV5-1
DNA: TGCGCCAGCAGCTTGAGTGGACAGGGGTCCCATGAGCAGTTCTTC
CDR3: CASSLSGQGSHEQFF

D: TRBD2
J: TRBJ2-3
size: .
V: TRBV3-1/TRBV3-2
DNA: TGTGCCAGCAGCCAAGATCTCGGGCGGGGGAAACGCACAGATACGCAGTATTTT
CDR3: CASSQDLGRGKRTDTQYF

D: .
J: TRBJ1-1
size: .
V: TRBV18
DNA: TGTGCCAGCTCACCACCTCAGGGCCCGAACACTGAAGCTTTCTTT
CDR3: CASSPPQGPNTEAFF